The sequence of this T cell receptor beta chain was determined in a study of T cells after yellow fever vaccination. TCR cDNA was made by 5'RACE template switching, adding a universal primer site and UMIs. TCRdb recomputed calls from the 5' RACE reads with MiXCR, one row per CDR3 protein. In the table there are under 95,000 distinct CDR3 sequences, 7.3% of which are singletons. This clonotype was counted ten times or more. Per the germline V gene, CDR1 is LGHNA and CDR2 is YNFKEQ. This CDR3 spans 17 amino acids. The ends were cut back, 2 bases at V and 12 bases at J, with 26 bases in the middle. Specimen: CD8+ T cells sorted from PBMCs, collected approximately 11 days after the first yellow fever vaccination. The V and J genes are TRBV4-2 and TRBJ2-1; D perhaps matches TRBD2 (7 bases). This TCR was sampled from a man aged 18 to 30 who received the YFV17D yellow fever vaccine. This CDR3 is CASSQSEGGGHPTGQFF. The DNA of the CDR3 is TGTGCCAGCAGCCAAAGCGAGGGGGGGGGACACCCGACCGGGCAGTTCTTC.